This T cell receptor beta chain was sequenced during a study of CD8 T cells in Susac syndrome. Negative isolation yielded CD8+ and CD4+ T cells; FACS enriched TEMRA cells. With random hexamers, reverse transcription was performed on 0.5 to 1 ug of RNA. TCRdb re-analysed the immunoSEQ multiplex PCR reads in MiXCR, keeping a single row per CDR3 protein. The sample shows about 160,000 distinct CDR3 sequences, approximately 94% of them seen only once. The CDR3 is 13 residues long. V lost 7 bases, J lost 4 bases, and 13 bases lay in between. The sequence came from a human donor with multiple sclerosis. The sample was CD4+ T cells from PBMCs. J is TRBJ1-1 and V is TRBV12-3 or TRBV12-4; tentatively, D is TRBD1 (6 bases). The CDR3 DNA is TGTGCCAGCACAAACTTAGGGGGCACTGAAGCTTTCTTT. As protein: CASTNLGGTEAFF.